This paragraph reports one TCR beta chain. The CDR3 is 16 residues long. After removal of 0 bases from V and 3 bases from J, the junction contained 5 bases not matched to a gene. CDR1 and CDR2 (germline): SGDLS, YYNGEE. This entry comes from a study of cytomegalovirus exposure and HLA in healthy donors. Primers included in the PCR were 60 Vbeta and 13 Jbeta primers. Libraries were prepared by immunoSEQ multiplex PCR; TCRdb keeps only in-frame clonotypes and omits some of them. The top ten clones hold roughly 5% of a sample with roughly 100,000 clones, roughly 80% of them seen once. The chain combines TRBV9 with TRBJ2-1, with TRBD2 matching over 8 bases. The receptor was derived from a female donor in good health and CMV-seropositive. The sample comprised PBMCs. The chain's CDR3 is CASSVAGTRVYNEQFF. CDR3 DNA: TGTGCCAGCAGCGTAGCGGGGACTAGAGTCTACAATGAGCAGTTCTTC.